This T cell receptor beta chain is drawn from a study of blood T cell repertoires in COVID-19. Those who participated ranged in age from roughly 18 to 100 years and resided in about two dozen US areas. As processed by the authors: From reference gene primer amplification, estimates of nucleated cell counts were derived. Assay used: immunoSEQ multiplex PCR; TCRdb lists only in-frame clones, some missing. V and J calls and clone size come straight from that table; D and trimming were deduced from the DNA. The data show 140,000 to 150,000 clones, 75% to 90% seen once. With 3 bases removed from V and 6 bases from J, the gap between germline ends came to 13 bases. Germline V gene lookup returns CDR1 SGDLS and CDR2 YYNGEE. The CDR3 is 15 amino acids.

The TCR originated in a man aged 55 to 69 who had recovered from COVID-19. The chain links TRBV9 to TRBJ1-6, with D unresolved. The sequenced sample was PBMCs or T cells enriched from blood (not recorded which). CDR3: CASSGPSSSNSPLHF. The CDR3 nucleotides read TGTGCCAGCAGCGGCCCTTCGTCGAGTAATTCACCCCTCCACTTT.